The 26 T cell receptor beta chains in this list originate from one sample, sequenced in a study of blood T cell repertoires in COVID-19. Clones were sequenced by immunoSEQ multiplex PCR, and TCRdb holds only the in-frame ones, with some missing. The data hold about 80,000 clones, with over 75% observed a single time. The sample was peripheral blood. These TCRs come from a man between 65 and 85 years old with active or convalescent COVID-19.

The chain uses TRBV12-3 or TRBV12-4 and TRBJ1-1, with D tentatively TRBD1 (5 bases). The V end was cut by 5 bases, the J end by 5 bases, with 12 bases between. The CDR3 runs 13 residues. CDR3 DNA: TGTGCCAGCAGTCTGGGGGGGAGGACTGAAGCTTTCTTT. Translated: CASSLGGRTEAFF.

This clone appeared a single time. The gene calls are TRBV6-4 and TRBJ2-5, with 13 bases that match TRBD2. The CDR3 runs to 15 residues. Germline V CDR1 and CDR2: MRHNA, SNTAGT. V lost 5 bases, J lost 1 base, and 1 base stayed unmatched. The CDR3 DNA reads TGTGCCAGCAGTCGACTAGCGGGGGGCCAAGAGACCCAGTACTTC. This encodes CASSRLAGGQETQYF.

The chain joins TRBV18 to TRBJ1-1; D gene unclear. Between the trimmed V and J ends, which lost 6 bases and 5 bases, there was a span of 7 bases. Germline-derived CDR1 and CDR2 are KGHSH and LQKENI. The CDR3 is made up of 11 amino acids. The DNA of the CDR3 is TGTGCCAGCTCCATCGGGACTGAAGCTTTCTTT. Its protein is CASSIGTEAFF.

V and J are TRBV4-3 and TRBJ1-2; the D is unclear. The CDR3 spans 14 residues. Germline assignment: CDR1 LGHNA and CDR2 YSLEER. With 1 base removed from V and 6 bases from J, the gap between germline ends came to 12 bases. The CDR3 coding sequence is TGCGCCAGCAGCCAAGGCGGCTTAAATCATGGCTACACCTTC. Its protein product is CASSQGGLNHGYTF.

V and J are TRBV6-2 or TRBV6-3 and TRBJ1-1, with D tentatively TRBD1 (6 bases). The V gene lost 4 bases and the J gene lost 0 bases, with 12 bases spanning the gap. Germline V lookup: CDR1 MNHEY, CDR2 SVGEGT. The CDR3 contains 15 residues. CDR3 in amino acids: CASSLPGHMNTEAFF. Written as DNA, the CDR3 is TGTGCCAGCAGTTTGCCGGGACACATGAACACTGAAGCTTTCTTT.

The chain joins TRBV5-8 to TRBJ1-2, with 8 bases identical to TRBD1. V was pared by 5 bases and J by 3 bases, with 15 bases of the junction left unmatched. Germline V gene lookup returns CDR1 SGHTS and CDR2 YDEGEE. The CDR3 sequence is 17 residues long. The CDR3 protein is CASSMHLGTGFYYGYTF. In DNA, the CDR3 is TGTGCCAGCAGTATGCACCTCGGGACAGGATTTTACTATGGCTACACCTTC.

V is TRBV2 and J is TRBJ1-5; 10 nucleotides match TRBD1. This CDR3 has 14 residues. Germline V gene sequence: CDR1 SNHLY, CDR2 FYNNEI. V lost 6 bases and J lost 8; bases outside the gene matches: 7. CDR3 in DNA: TGTGCCAGCAGCCGGGACAGGGGTATTGAGCCCCAGCATTTT. Its protein is CASSRDRGIEPQHF.

The chain joins TRBV9 to TRBJ1-5; TRBD1 agrees at 8 bases. The germline CDR1 and CDR2 sequences are SGDLS and YYNGEE. The CDR3 sequence is 17 residues long. V trimming: 0 bases; J trimming: 1 base; junction bases outside the gene matches: 6. CDR3 sequence: CASSVGVGQGSNQPQHF. As DNA, the CDR3 is TGTGCCAGCAGCGTAGGGGTTGGACAGGGAAGCAATCAGCCCCAGCATTTT.

V is TRBV5-1 and J is TRBJ2-3, with a tentative D call TRBD2 (5 bases). The CDR3 covers 17 residues. Trimming cost V 0 bases and J 0 bases, with 14 bases left between them. Germline V gene sequence: CDR1 SGHRS, CDR2 YFSETQ. CDR3 sequence: CASSLVPGETSTDTQYF. In DNA form, the CDR3 reads TGCGCCAGCAGCTTGGTTCCCGGGGAAACTAGCACAGATACGCAGTATTTT.

This sequence joins TRBV27 and TRBJ1-2, with D perhaps matching TRBD1 (6 bases). The CDR3 loop spans 14 amino acids. The V end was cut by 0 bases, the J end by 8 bases, with 13 bases between. From germline, CDR1 is MNHEY and CDR2 SMNVEV (reference sequence). As DNA, the CDR3 is TGTGCCAGCAGTTTATCACTTACAGGGTTCGGCTACACCTTC. Translated, it gives CASSLSLTGFGYTF.

This clone was recorded only once. The J gene is TRBJ1-5, the V gene TRBV30; TRBD1 is a possible D gene (5 bases). Germline V gene data show CDR1 as GTSNPN and CDR2 as SVGIG (reference sequence). The V and J ends lost 4 bases and 7 bases respectively, with 17 bases between them. The CDR3 has 14 residues. CDR3 sequence: CAWTPGQSGQPQHF. Here the CDR3 DNA reads TGTGCCTGGACCCCAGGGCAGTCCGGGCAGCCCCAGCATTTT.

The rearrangement uses TRBV5-1 and TRBJ1-3; D uncertain. The CDR3 length is 13 residues. The germline CDR1 and CDR2 sequences are SGHRS and YFSETQ. V was shortened by 4 bases and J by 9 bases, with 14 bases between the two germline ends. This chain's CDR3 is CASSADLEGTIYF. The CDR3 nucleotides read TGCGCCAGCAGCGCGGATTTGGAAGGCACCATATATTTT. Variable domain in full (rest from reference TRBV5-1 and TRBJ1-3): KAGVTQTPRYLIKTRGQQVTLSCSPISGHRSVSWYQQTPGQGLQFLFEYFSETQRNKGNFPGRFSGRQFSNSRSEMNVSTLELGDSALYLCASSADLEGTIYFGEGSWLTVV.

V is TRBV27 and J is TRBJ2-3, with a tentative D call TRBD1 (5 bases). V shed 7 bases and J shed 3 bases, with 8 bases lying between them. The germline V gene encodes CDR1 MNHEY and CDR2 SMNVEV (reference sequence). This CDR3 has 12 residues. The CDR3 DNA reads as TGTGCCAGCAACCGGACAACAGATACGCAGTATTTT. Translation: CASNRTTDTQYF.

V and J are TRBV19 and TRBJ1-3; D ambiguous. The CDR3 has 12 residues. The V gene lost 6 bases and the J gene lost 1 base, with 4 bases spanning the gap. CDR1 and CDR2 from the germline V gene are LNHDA and SQIVND (reference sequence). The CDR3 DNA sequence: TGTGCCAGTAGGAGATCTGGAAACACCATATATTTT. Protein sequence: CASRRSGNTIYF.

J is TRBJ1-1 and V is TRBV7-8, with D unclear. Germline CDR1 SGHVS, CDR2 FQNEAQ. This CDR3 contains 17 residues. Between the trimmed V and J ends, which lost 3 bases and 1 base, there was a span of 18 bases. CDR3 in DNA: TGTGCCAGCAGCTTTTTCGTAACCACAAGTAAGAACACTGAAGCTTTCTTT. Its protein is CASSFFVTTSKNTEAFF.

This sequence joins TRBV15 and TRBJ1-4; D gene uncertain. Germline CDR1 is LNHNV and CDR2 is YYDKDF (reference sequence). The germline V and J ends were trimmed by 5 bases and 4 bases, with 11 bases remaining between them. This CDR3 spans 14 amino acids. The CDR3 region has the DNA TGTGCCACCAGCCCGGGATACGTTAATGAAAAACTGTTTTTT. The encoded protein is CATSPGYVNEKLFF.

The DNA for the CDR3 is TGTGCCTGGACGGCGGGCAATGAGCAGTTCTTC. It yields the protein CAWTAGNEQFF. The J gene is TRBJ2-1, the V gene TRBV30, with a tentative D call TRBD2 (5 bases). The CDR3 contains 11 residues. V was clipped by 4 bases and J by 6 bases, with 7 bases between them. CDR1 and CDR2 (germline): GTSNPN, SVGIG (reference sequence).

The rearrangement joins TRBV9 to TRBJ2-3, with 10 bases that match TRBD1. The CDR3 runs 19 residues. Looked up from germline, CDR1 is SGDLS and CDR2 is YYNGEE. The V gene end was trimmed by 3 bases and the J gene end by 0 bases; junction bases not matched to a gene: 13. DNA for the CDR3: TGTGCCAGCAGCGCAGACCTACAGGGACAGGGGTTGAGCACAGATACGCAGTATTTT. Translated: CASSADLQGQGLSTDTQYF.

The genes are TRBV29-1 and TRBJ1-1; the match to TRBD1 covers 7 bases. After removal of 4 bases from V and 4 bases from J, the junction contained 9 bases not matched to a gene. Germline CDR1 and CDR2: SQVTM and ANQGSEA. The CDR3 loop spans 14 amino acids. The CDR3, as DNA: TGCAGCGTTGGAGGGGGCGAGGGGACCACTGAAGCTTTCTTT. Translating it yields CSVGGGEGTTEAFF.

The rearrangement uses TRBV5-1 and TRBJ1-1; TRBD1 matches at 9 bases. The ends lost 2 bases at V and 4 bases at J; junction bases unmatched: 3. CDR3 length equals 14 residues. Germline V gene lookup returns CDR1 SGHRS and CDR2 YFSETQ. This chain's CDR3 is CASSLQGAGTEAFF. CDR3 nucleotides: TGCGCCAGCAGCTTACAGGGGGCGGGCACTGAAGCTTTCTTT.

V is TRBV12-3 or TRBV12-4 and J is TRBJ2-3; no firm D call. V shed 3 bases and J shed 4 bases, with 2 bases lying between them. The CDR3 is made up of 11 amino acids. CDR3 sequence: CASSFADTQYF. The CDR3 nucleotides are TGTGCCAGCAGTTTCGCAGATACGCAGTATTTT.

The V call is TRBV28, the J call TRBJ1-2, with TRBD1 matching over 9 bases. CDR3 length: 14 residues. Germline CDR1 reads MDHEN; CDR2 reads SYDVKM. The J segment lost 6 bases and the V segment lost 6 bases, leaving 8 bases of the junction unmatched. CDR3 coding DNA: TGTGCCAGCAGGGTACTCACAGGGGGCCATGGCTACACCTTC. It yields the protein CASRVLTGGHGYTF.

CDR3 DNA: TGTGCCAGCAGCTTACTCGGGAGCCAAGAGACCCAGTACTTC. Translating it yields CASSLLGSQETQYF. The J gene is TRBJ2-5, the V gene TRBV7-3; D is perhaps TRBD2 (6 bases). CDR3 length: 14 residues. Germline V gene data show CDR1 as SGHTA and CDR2 as FQGTGA. Trimming took off 2 bases at V and 1 base at J, with 8 bases between the two ends.

This chain links TRBV21-1 with TRBJ1-5; TRBD1 is the table's D call and was not checked against the DNA. TRBV21-1 is shown as a pseudogene. The CDR3 spans 16 residues. The CDR3 loop reads CASSNPLTGLGQPQHF. The CDR3 nucleotides are TGTGCCAGCAGCAACCCCTTGACAGGGCTTGGGCAGCCCCAGCATTTT.

This chain links TRBV6-2 or TRBV6-3 with TRBJ2-3; D is ambiguous. The CDR3 has 17 amino acids. Germline V lookup: CDR1 MNHEY, CDR2 SVGEGT. Trimming pared 0 bases from V and 1 base from J, leaving 14 bases between. The CDR3 region is CASSYSRNRRRTDTQYF. DNA of the CDR3: TGTGCCAGCAGTTACTCGCGAAACAGAAGACGCACAGATACGCAGTATTTT.

V gene TRBV10-3 combines with J gene TRBJ2-5, with 8 bases fitting TRBD1. V was pared by 4 bases and J by 6 bases, with 10 bases of the junction left unmatched. Germline assignment: CDR1 ENHRY and CDR2 SYGVKD. The CDR3 is made up of 15 amino acids. The CDR3 DNA is TGTGCCATCAGTGGGTCAGGGGGCGGGTTTCAGACCCAGTACTTC. Protein sequence: CAISGSGGGFQTQYF.